The source of this T cell receptor (beta chain) is a study of T cell responses to AZD1222 COVID-19 vaccine. The CDR3 length is 14 residues. After removal of 11 bases from V and 5 bases from J, the junction contained 8 bases not matched to a gene. The assay was immunoSEQ multiplex PCR, and TCRdb's table has in-frame clones only and misses some. The sample lists 90,000 to 120,000 clones, approximately 90% occurring once. Study conclusions and caveats: After two AZD1222 doses, spike-specific TCR breadth and depth rose versus day 0. The donor group comprised mostly white British people and more females; the analysis possibly underestimated clonal diversity.

Of note for this clone: Its antigen is as yet unknown.

This TCR came from an adult who received the AZD1222 COVID-19 vaccine. The chain employs TRBV6-7 and TRBJ2-7; 14 positions match TRBD2. TRBV6-7 is marked as an open reading frame, function uncertain. The source was peripheral blood, collected 28 days after the second AZD1222 dose. The CDR3 spells CAGGTSGSIDEQYF. CDR3 bases: TGTGCCGGAGGGACTAGCGGGAGTATCGACGAGCAGTACTTC.